This T cell receptor (beta chain) emerged from a study of T cell responses to AZD1222 COVID-19 vaccine (dated by TCRdb to 2020 to 2022). A note on the overall study: TCR sequencing covered about 230 trial participants: 200 to 220 given two doses of AZD1222 and about 26 given two doses of MenACWY control vaccine. Trial participants were enrolled into age subgroups of 18-55, 56-69 and 70-plus years, which contained around 140, 26 and 57 TCR-sequenced participants, respectively. Here is what the overall study found, with its caveats: A significant rise in spike-specific TCR breadth and depth was observed after two AZD1222 doses relative to day 0 and relative to MenACWY recipients. In the small 56-69-year group, the increase in depth fell short of significance, most likely because of low power. Because no day 14 peak-response samples were available, the repertoires could be characterized only after the peak T cell response. CD4 TCRs associated with the vaccine covered the entire spike protein, and the dominant responses were in regions 160-218 and 743-854. Most participants were white British and females outnumbered males, and the authors suggested that clonal diversity may have been underestimated. Conclusions about previously exposed vaccinees were limited because only six AZD1222 recipients were SARS-CoV-2 seropositive at baseline. Reportedly, close to half of the unique spike-specific TCRs recognized epitopes lying outside the regions that are mutated in the B.1.351 and B.1.1.7 variants.

Trimming removed 5 bases from V and 5 bases from J, leaving 12 bases between the germline ends. CDR1 and CDR2 are drawn from the germline V gene: MDHEN, SYDVKM. From the cysteine through the phenylalanine, the CDR3 covers 13 amino acids. The sequence is cut down to CDR3 DNA, 39 bases in frame from base 1. Sample time point, as interpreted from the label and publication: baseline before first vaccination. What the treatment or condition label conveys for this sample: meningococcal conjugate vaccine given as trial control. Vaccinee samples were obtained from the UK trials COV001 and COV002, which included a single-blind randomized controlled phase 2/3 trial of AZD1222 (ChAdOx1 nCoV-19) in healthy adults. For TCRbeta chain sequencing, PBMC samples were collected from trial participants at day 0 and at day 28 after the second dose. The CDR3 regions of human TCRbeta chains were analyzed by immunosequencing. Turning to the authors' computational methods: TCRs in the repertoires were matched against a reference library of SARS-CoV-2-specific TCRs that had been generated with the MIRA antigen-specificity platform. Breadth was defined as the fraction of unique TCRs that were SARS-CoV-2-associated. Depth was defined as the fraction of total T cells that were SARS-CoV-2-associated. Using the MIRA data, each spike-specific TCR was mapped to the spike region that the TCR reacts to and placed in a CD4 or CD8 class. Log10-transformed breadth and depth values were compared by one-way ANOVA with Sidak's multiple comparisons tests. TCRdb's version of the immuneACCESS table is confined to in-frame rearrangements and falls short of the full clone set. An unresolved V gene accounts for under half of the shortfall where checked; the remainder is of unknown origin. That table gives V, J and clone size, and the DNA gave D and trimming. The sample records 80,000 or so clones, approximately 91% of which are singletons. In total, the top ten clones hold roughly 5% of the sample.

This clone showed up just once. This clone's antigen is unknown. No much larger clone exists at a distance of one base, and base qualities are not known. The chain was built from TRBV28 and TRBJ1-2; the D region possibly corresponds to TRBD1 (6 bases align). The source was peripheral blood, collected on day 0 of MenACWY control vaccination. This receptor was obtained from an adult in good health. The CDR3 is CASSLGQLYGYTF. The nucleotides read TGTGCCAGCAGTCTAGGACAGCTATATGGCTACACCTTC.